One sample yielded the 7 T cell receptor beta chains listed below, sequenced in a study of vaccination effects on CD4 cells after COVID-19. Clones were read by immunoSEQ multiplex PCR, and TCRdb kept only the in-frame ones, dropping some. The sample has 20,000 to 25,000 clones; about four fifths are singletons. Antigen-specific CD4+ T cells expanded by the ViraFEST assay with viral peptide pools were then sequenced. Upon completion of 10 to 11 days in culture, CD4+ T cells were isolated. Everyone in the study got two shots of either the BNT162b2 or mRNA-1273 vaccine. Their antigen targets remain unknown. This specimen was CD4+ T cells from PBMCs cultured with SARS-CoV-2 spike peptides, taken after COVID-19 vaccination. The receptors were gathered from a human donor who received a COVID-19 vaccine. Some clones in this sample may be carry-over from other donors' samples.

The chain combines TRBV2 with TRBJ1-4; 9 bases align to TRBD1. The V and J ends lost 4 bases and 7 bases, in that order; junction bases with no gene match: 7. The CDR3 extends over 15 amino acids. The germline CDR1 and CDR2 sequences are SNHLY and FYNNEI. In DNA, the CDR3 is TGTGCCAGCAGTGTCGGGGGACAGGGTCGTGAAAAACTGTTTTTT. It yields the protein CASSVGGQGREKLFF. The full variable domain, completed using reference TRBV2 and TRBJ1-4, is EPEVTQTPSHQVTQMGQEVILRCVPISNHLYFYWYRQILGQKVEFLVSFYNNEISEKSEIFDDQFSVERPDGSNFTLKIRSTKLEDSAMYFCASSVGGQGREKLFFGSGTQLSVL.

This clone has just a few counts. This chain links TRBV27 with TRBJ1-2; tentative D call: TRBD1 (5 bases). This CDR3 contains 16 residues. Trimming cost V 6 bases and J 5 bases, with 22 bases left between them. The germline V gene encodes CDR1 MNHEY and CDR2 SMNVEV (reference sequence). The CDR3 nucleotides are TGTGCCAGCAGGATTGCCGACTCCGGGACCGCGTATGGCTACACCTTC. This gives the protein CASRIADSGTAYGYTF.

The V gene is TRBV27, the J gene TRBJ2-5, with D uncertain. V was clipped by 5 bases and J by 3 bases, with 16 bases between them. The CDR3 sequence is 15 residues long. Germline CDR1 reads MNHEY; CDR2 reads SMNVEV (reference sequence). The CDR3 loop reads CASSPYGPLKETQYF. CDR3 DNA: TGTGCCAGCAGTCCCTACGGACCTCTTAAAGAGACCCAGTACTTC.

J is TRBJ2-1 and V is TRBV19, with 7 positions matching TRBD1. Germline CDR1 and CDR2: LNHDA and SQIVND (reference sequence). The CDR3 has 16 amino acids. The ends lost 8 bases at V and 1 base at J; junction bases unmatched: 11. The chain's CDR3 is CASSNDRVGSYNEQFF. As DNA, the CDR3 is TGTGCCAGTTCTAACGACAGGGTGGGGTCCTACAATGAGCAGTTCTTC.

The genes are TRBV24-1 and TRBJ2-1; 10 bases are a match to TRBD2. The trim removed 5 bases at V and 1 base at J, leaving 7 bases unmatched. The CDR3 loop spans 17 amino acids. Germline lookup yields CDR1 KGHDR and CDR2 SFDVKD. Here the CDR3 reads CATSVSSGGGSYNEQFF. CDR3 DNA sequence: TGTGCCACCAGTGTGTCTAGCGGGGGTGGGTCCTACAATGAGCAGTTCTTC.

J is TRBJ1-2 and V is TRBV5-4; 9 bases agree with TRBD1. The CDR3 is 17 residues long. V shed 5 bases and J 4 bases; nucleotides not matched to a gene: 15. Germline V gene sequence: CDR1 SGHNT, CDR2 YYREEE (reference sequence). The CDR3 reads CASRSIAGTGFGYGYTF. As DNA, the CDR3 is TGTGCCAGCAGGTCCATCGCCGGGACAGGGTTTGGCTATGGCTACACCTTC.

This chain joins TRBV5-6 and TRBJ1-1; D is perhaps TRBD1 (5 bases). Germline V gene sequence: CDR1 SGHDT, CDR2 YYEEEE. V was clipped by 0 bases and J by 5 bases, with 11 bases between them. CDR3 length equals 14 residues. CDR3 sequence: CASSLAGGLTEAFF. CDR3 sequence (DNA): TGTGCCAGCAGCTTGGCCGGGGGTTTGACTGAAGCTTTCTTT.